A single sample gave rise to the 5 T cell receptor beta chains below, sequenced in a study of monozygotic twins with inflammatory bowel disease. Each CDR3 protein gets one entry in TCRdb, which reprocessed the 5' RACE reads and gives no DNA. The table counts approximately 100,000 distinct CDR3 sequences; 9.5% to 15% lies in the top ten. Sequencing was performed on blood. Receptors originate from a human donor with ulcerative colitis or Crohn's disease, or a healthy co-twin of an affected twin (not recorded which).

The J gene is TRBJ2-7, the V gene TRBV4-2; TCRdb's D call of TRBD1 is untestable without DNA. CDR3 size: 15 residues. CDR1 is LGHNA and CDR2 is YNFKEQ in the germline V gene. This CDR3 reads CASSQSGQASYEQYF.

The rearrangement uses TRBV7-2 and TRBJ2-7. This CDR3 has 14 amino acids. Germline V gene lookup returns CDR1 SGHTA and CDR2 FQGNSA. CDR3 region: CASSRPIDSYEQYF.

This sequence joins TRBV28 and TRBJ2-5. Per germline, CDR1 MDHEN and CDR2 SYDVKM. The CDR3 totals 14 residues. The chain's CDR3 is CASSSDSTQETQYF.

The chain carries TRBV20-1 and TRBJ2-2. CDR1 is DFQATT, CDR2 SNEGSKA, per germline (reference sequence). The CDR3 spans 14 residues. CDR3: CSAAHRANTGELFF.

The rearrangement uses TRBV6-5 and TRBJ2-7; there is no DNA to check the TCRdb D call of TRBD1. CDR3 size: 15 residues. Germline loops: CDR1 MNHEY, CDR2 SVGAGI. The CDR3 reads CASSYTGARSYEQYF.